The next 18 T cell receptor beta chains were all read from a single sample in a study of OX40 agonist ivuxolimab in advanced cancers. Libraries were prepared through the immunoSEQ multiplex PCR assay. TCRdb holds this immuneACCESS table with in-frame rearrangements only. Some clones are missing; in checked studies, unresolved V genes explain under half, and the rest has no known cause. Across this sample there are about 19,000 clones, with roughly 73% seen only once. The leading ten clones occupy just under 30% of the sample. The specimen was CD4+ or CD8+ T cells sorted from blood, collected in a trial of the OX40 agonist ivuxolimab. The receptors here all came from an adult with an advanced solid tumor such as melanoma, head and neck, liver or kidney cancer.

The V and J genes are TRBV2 and TRBJ2-1; D perhaps matches TRBD1 (5 bases). Trimming stripped 4 bases from V and 4 bases from J, with 11 bases between. From germline, CDR1 is SNHLY and CDR2 FYNNEI. The CDR3 is made up of 14 amino acids. The CDR3 bases are TGTGCCAGCAGTGTTTCAGGGCTTTACAATGAGCAGTTCTTC. Its translation is CASSVSGLYNEQFF.

The chain combines TRBV5-8 with TRBJ1-5, with 7 bases fitting TRBD1. Per germline, CDR1 SGHTS and CDR2 YDEGEE. The CDR3 has 15 amino acids. J gave up 0 bases and V 2 bases, and 2 bases lay outside the gene matches. The CDR3 region has the DNA TGTGCCAGCAGCTTACAGGGGTTTAGCAATCAGCCCCAGCATTTT. Translating it yields CASSLQGFSNQPQHF.

The genes are TRBV13 and TRBJ1-3; D perhaps matches TRBD1 (5 bases). The CDR3 covers 17 residues. Trimming stripped 5 bases from V and 2 bases from J, with 19 bases between. In germline, CDR1 is PRHDT, CDR2 FYEKMQ (reference sequence). CDR3 protein: CASSHGEGSGAGNTIYF. Written as DNA, the CDR3 is TGTGCCAGCAGCCACGGTGAGGGCTCGGGGGCTGGAAACACCATATATTTT.

This clone was seen a handful of times. J is TRBJ2-2 and V is TRBV15; 8 bases agree with TRBD2. This CDR3 has 17 amino acids. Trimming took 0 bases from V and 2 from J; bases not matched to a gene: 5. The germline V gene has CDR1 LNHNV and CDR2 YYDKDF (reference sequence). CDR3 nucleotides: TGTGCCACCAGCAGAGATCGACTAGCGCTAAACACCGGGGAGCTGTTTTTT. This sequence encodes CATSRDRLALNTGELFF.

The V gene is TRBV15, the J gene TRBJ2-7, with 9 bases that match TRBD1. CDR3 length: 16 amino acids. With 3 bases clipped from V and 5 bases from J, the junction kept 11 bases outside the gene matches. CDR1 is LNHNV, CDR2 YYDKDF, per germline (reference sequence). In DNA form, the CDR3 reads TGTGCCACCAGCAGGAGAACTTACAGGGGGCACGACGAGCAGTACTTC. This gives the protein CATSRRTYRGHDEQYF. Using reference TRBV15 and TRBJ2-7 for the parts outside the CDR3, the full variable domain is DAMVIQNPRYQVTQFGKPVTLSCSQTLNHNVMYWYQQKSSQAPKLLFHYYDKDFNNEADTPDNFQSRRPNTSFCFLDIRSPGLGDTAMYLCATSRRTYRGHDEQYFGPGTRLTVT.

The chain has TRBV5-1 and TRBJ2-7; D is ambiguous. Germline V gives CDR1 SGHRS, CDR2 YFSETQ. The CDR3 is 13 residues long. V lost 0 bases and J lost 3, with 7 bases in between. In DNA, the CDR3 is TGCGCCAGCAGCTTGGATACAGTCTACGAGCAGTACTTC. This translates into CASSLDTVYEQYF.

The V call is TRBV6-5, the J call TRBJ2-1; D is uncertain. The germline gives CDR1 MNHEY, CDR2 SVGAGI. Trimming shortened V by 0 bases and J by 6 bases, and 6 bases separated the two germline ends. The CDR3 sequence is 13 residues long. This CDR3 is CASSYSTINEQFF. CDR3 DNA sequence: TGTGCCAGCAGTTACTCAACAATCAATGAGCAGTTCTTC.

This chain uses TRBV6-1 with TRBJ1-1; the D is unclear. Germline V gene sequence: CDR1 MNHNS, CDR2 SASEGT. The CDR3 is 15 residues long. V lost 1 base and J 2 bases, leaving 11 bases between the germline ends. CDR3 sequence (DNA): TGTGCCAGCAGTGAAGATCCAGGCCAAAACACTGAAGCTTTCTTT. It translates to CASSEDPGQNTEAFF.

The chain carries TRBV10-1 and TRBJ2-2, with D unresolved. Trimming shortened V by 8 bases and J by 2 bases, and 12 bases separated the two germline ends. The V gene's germline CDR1 is WNHNN and CDR2 SYGVQD (reference sequence). This CDR3 contains 14 residues. This CDR3 reads CASATAPNTGELFF. The CDR3 DNA sequence: TGCGCCAGCGCAACTGCCCCCAACACCGGGGAGCTGTTTTTT.

The chain links TRBV9 to TRBJ1-5, with a tentative D call TRBD1 (6 bases). CDR3 length: 15 amino acids. Trimming took off 2 bases at V and 4 bases at J, with 13 bases between the two ends. Germline CDR1 reads SGDLS; CDR2 reads YYNGEE. The CDR3 DNA is TGTGCCAGCAGCGTCGGTGACAGGCCTAATCAGCCCCAGCATTTT. Its protein is CASSVGDRPNQPQHF.

V usage is TRBV9 and J usage is TRBJ1-2; TRBD1 agrees at 11 bases. The CDR3 loop spans 18 amino acids. J lost 7 bases, V lost 2 bases, and 16 bases had no gene match. Germline assignment: CDR1 SGDLS and CDR2 YYNGEE. The CDR3 reads CASSVSPGTGGRGVGYTF. In DNA, the CDR3 is TGTGCCAGCAGCGTTTCTCCCGGGACAGGGGGACGTGGGGTTGGCTACACCTTC.

This CDR3 is CASSLSPRQGKAHEQYF. The CDR3 DNA is TGTGCCAGCAGTTTATCGCCTCGACAGGGAAAAGCTCACGAGCAGTACTTC. The genes are TRBV27 and TRBJ2-7; 7 positions match TRBD1. This CDR3 has 17 amino acids. Trimming cost V 0 bases and J 5 bases; bases outside gene matches: 13. Germline V gene sequence: CDR1 MNHEY, CDR2 SMNVEV (reference sequence).

Only one count was recorded for this clone. The chain employs TRBV2 and TRBJ2-2; D gene unclear. Germline V gene lookup returns CDR1 SNHLY and CDR2 FYNNEI. The CDR3 contains 19 residues. V was trimmed by 7 bases and J by 0 bases, leaving 24 bases between them. CDR3 in amino acids: CASTRNSILAYTNTGELFF. Written as DNA, the CDR3 is TGTGCCAGCACTCGAAATTCCATTCTTGCTTATACGAACACCGGGGAGCTGTTTTTT.

The chain links TRBV15 to TRBJ2-5; 7 positions agree with TRBD2. The CDR3 covers 15 residues. Germline V gives CDR1 LNHNV, CDR2 YYDKDF (reference sequence). V trimming: 1 base; J trimming: 0 bases; junction bases outside the gene matches: 2. Here the CDR3 reads CATSRGGGNQETQYF. CDR3 in DNA: TGTGCCACCAGCAGAGGCGGGGGTAACCAAGAGACCCAGTACTTC. Full variable domain (remainder filled in from reference TRBV15 and TRBJ2-5): DAMVIQNPRYQVTQFGKPVTLSCSQTLNHNVMYWYQQKSSQAPKLLFHYYDKDFNNEADTPDNFQSRRPNTSFCFLDIRSPGLGDTAMYLCATSRGGGNQETQYFGPGTRLLVL.

Only a few counts were recorded for this clone. Other DNA sequences in this sample translate to the same CDR3. The chain links TRBV9 to TRBJ1-4; D not certain. Germline CDR1 and CDR2: SGDLS and YYNGEE. The CDR3 has 13 residues. V was clipped by 0 bases and J by 0 bases, with 0 bases between them. The CDR3 nucleotides read TGTGCCAGCAGCGTAGCAACTAATGAAAAACTGTTTTTT. It specifies CASSVATNEKLFF. The whole variable domain, filled in from reference TRBV9 and TRBJ1-4, reads DSGVTQTPKHLITATGQRVTLRCSPRSGDLSVYWYQQSLDQGLQFLIQYYNGEERAKGNILERFSAQQFPDLHSELNLSSLELGDSALYFCASSVATNEKLFFGSGTQLSVL.

The CDR3 nucleotides read TGCGCCAGCAGCCATACCCCAGGGGTAGGGGAGACCCAGTACTTC. Translated, it gives CASSHTPGVGETQYF. This chain links TRBV5-1 with TRBJ2-5, with D possibly matching TRBD1 (6 bases). This CDR3 spans 15 amino acids. V was pared by 4 bases and J by 5 bases, with 18 bases between. The germline V gene encodes CDR1 SGHRS and CDR2 YFSETQ.

On this clone: Just one base apart from a much larger clone, this may be a read error. The CDR3: CASGITQSGANVLTF. CDR3 coding DNA: TGTGCCAGTGGTATAACGCAATCTGGGGCCAACGTCCTGACTTTC. This rearrangement joins TRBV19 to TRBJ2-6; D is unresolved. Germline V gives CDR1 LNHDA, CDR2 SQIVND (reference sequence). The length of the CDR3 is 15 residues. The full variable domain, completed using reference TRBV19 and TRBJ2-6, is DGGITQSPKYLFRKEGQNVTLSCEQNLNHDAMYWYRQDPGQGLRLIYYSQIVNDFQKGDIAEGYSVSREKKESFPLTVTSAQKNPTAFYLCASGITQSGANVLTFGAGSRLTVL.

V is TRBV9 and J is TRBJ2-5, with 9 nucleotides matching TRBD1. Near its end, the DNA agrees better with TRBJ2-7, so the J call may be wrong. This CDR3 has 15 amino acids. Germline V gives CDR1 SGDLS, CDR2 YYNGEE. The CDR3 here is CASSVGTGAAYEQYF. Here the CDR3 DNA reads TGTGCCAGCAGCGTAGGGACAGGGGCGGCCTACGAGCAGTACTTC.